This record concerns one T cell receptor beta chain sequence. Its specificity is unknown. This specimen comes from a study of T cell clonotyping in hematopoietic cell transplantation. Study-wide results and limits: Pathologically expanded recipient clonotypes increased progressively from day 30 to day 180 as diversity fell. Higher Inverse Simpson Index values in graft donor and pretransplant recipient predicted broader posttransplant TCR diversity. No sorting was done, leaving CD4 and CD8 contributions mixed.

Recipients were bled about 28 days pretransplant and at posttransplant days 30, 100, 180. The CDR3 runs 13 residues. With 6 bases clipped from V and 10 bases from J, the junction kept 8 bases outside the gene matches. CDR1 MDHEN and CDR2 SYDVKM come from the germline V gene. Produced via immunoSEQ multiplex PCR; TCRdb's table is partial and in-frame only. The repertoire holds approximately 8,000 clones, with more than 80% as singletons. Material: PBMCs, obtained 180 days after allogeneic stem cell transplant. The clonotype was recovered from a female patient between 50 and 60 years old who had an allogeneic stem cell transplant from an unrelated donor, so the T cells may come from the graft donor. Some clones in this sample may be carry-over from other donors' samples. The genes are TRBV28 and TRBJ2-7; TRBD2 agrees at 11 bases. The CDR3 sequence: CASSQRLAGPQYV. The CDR3, as DNA: TGTGCCAGCAGCCAAAGACTAGCGGGGCCCCAGTACGTC.